The present TCR beta chain was sequenced within a study of early T cells in non-severe SARS-CoV-2 infection. Study context: The study sequenced bulk RNA from unsorted whole blood, with chains unpaired. Study-wide results and limits: Private and CD4 specificities were missed by VDJdb matching, skewed to anti-spike CD8.

Trimming at V came to 3 bases and at J to 8 bases, leaving 8 bases not matched to a gene. The CDR3 contains 15 residues. The germline CDR1 and CDR2 sequences are SEHNR and FQNEAQ (reference sequence). Unique molecular identifiers were added to individual cDNA molecules. TCRdb redid the calling of the 5' RACE reads with MiXCR, one entry per CDR3 protein. The repertoire includes tens of thousands of distinct CDR3 sequences, 9.5% to 15% of them detected once, and 1.5% to 2% sits in the top ten. Turning to this clonotype: As yet, its antigen is unknown.

Sequenced material: whole blood. This receptor was taken from an adult who was a healthcare worker with PCR-confirmed SARS-CoV-2 infection or an uninfected control (not recorded which). The V call is TRBV7-9, the J call TRBJ1-4; 8 nucleotides match TRBD1. CDR3 region: CASSLSQGAGEKLFF. CDR3 nucleotides: TGTGCCAGCAGCTTGAGCCAGGGGGCGGGAGAAAAACTGTTTTTT.